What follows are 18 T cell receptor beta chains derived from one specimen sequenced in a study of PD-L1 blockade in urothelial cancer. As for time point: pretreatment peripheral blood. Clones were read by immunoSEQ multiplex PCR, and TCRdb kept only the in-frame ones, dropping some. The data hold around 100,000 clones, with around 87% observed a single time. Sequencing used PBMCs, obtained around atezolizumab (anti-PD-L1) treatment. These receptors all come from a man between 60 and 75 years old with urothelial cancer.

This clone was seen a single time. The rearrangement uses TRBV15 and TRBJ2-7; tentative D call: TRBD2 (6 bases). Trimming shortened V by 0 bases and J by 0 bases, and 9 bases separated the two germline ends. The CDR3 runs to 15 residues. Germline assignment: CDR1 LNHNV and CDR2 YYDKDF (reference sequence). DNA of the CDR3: TGTGCCACCAGCAGAGAAACTAGCACCTCCTACGAGCAGTACTTC. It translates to CATSRETSTSYEQYF.

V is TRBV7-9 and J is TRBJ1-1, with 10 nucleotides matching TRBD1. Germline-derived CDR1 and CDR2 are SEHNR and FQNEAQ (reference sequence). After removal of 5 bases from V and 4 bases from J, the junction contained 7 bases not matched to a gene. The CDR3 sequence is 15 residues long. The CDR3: CASSPWDRGGTEAFF. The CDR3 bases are TGTGCCAGCAGCCCCTGGGACAGGGGAGGCACTGAAGCTTTCTTT.

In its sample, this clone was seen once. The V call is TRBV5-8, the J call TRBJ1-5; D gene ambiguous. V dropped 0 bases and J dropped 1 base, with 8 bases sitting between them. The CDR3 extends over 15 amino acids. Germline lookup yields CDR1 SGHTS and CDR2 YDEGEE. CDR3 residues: CASSLGGWSNQPQHF. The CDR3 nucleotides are TGTGCCAGCAGCTTGGGAGGGTGGAGCAATCAGCCCCAGCATTTT.

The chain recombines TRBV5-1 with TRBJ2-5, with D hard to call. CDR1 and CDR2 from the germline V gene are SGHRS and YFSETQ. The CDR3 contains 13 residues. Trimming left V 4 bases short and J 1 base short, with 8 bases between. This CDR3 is CASSRAAQETQYF. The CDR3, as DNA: TGCGCCAGCAGCCGCGCGGCCCAAGAGACCCAGTACTTC.

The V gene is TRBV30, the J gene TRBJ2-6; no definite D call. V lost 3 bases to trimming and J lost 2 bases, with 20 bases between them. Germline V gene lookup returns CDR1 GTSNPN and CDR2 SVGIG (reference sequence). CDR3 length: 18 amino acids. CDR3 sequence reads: CAWSPAGLQSTGANVLTF. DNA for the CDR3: TGTGCCTGGAGCCCTGCAGGCCTGCAAAGTACTGGGGCCAACGTCCTGACTTTC. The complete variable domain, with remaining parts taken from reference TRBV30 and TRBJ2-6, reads SQTIHQWPATLVQPVGSPLSLECTVEGTSNPNLYWYRQAAGRGLQLLFYSVGIGQISSEVPQNLSASRPQDRQFILSSKKLLLSDSGFYLCAWSPAGLQSTGANVLTFGAGSRLTVL.

The CDR3 is CASTQGDGETQYF. CDR3 bases: TGTGCCAGCACCCAGGGGGATGGGGAGACCCAGTACTTC. V is TRBV5-4 and J is TRBJ2-5, with 7 bases aligning to TRBD1. The V and J ends lost 6 bases and 5 bases, in that order; junction bases with no gene match: 7. Germline lookup yields CDR1 SGHNT and CDR2 YYREEE (reference sequence). The CDR3 contains 13 residues.

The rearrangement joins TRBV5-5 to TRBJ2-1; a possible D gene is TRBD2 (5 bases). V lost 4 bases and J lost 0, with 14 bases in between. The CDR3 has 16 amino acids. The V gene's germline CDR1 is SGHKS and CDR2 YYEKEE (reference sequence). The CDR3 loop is CASSAVAQSSYNEQFF. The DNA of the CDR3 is TGTGCCAGCAGCGCGGTAGCGCAAAGCTCCTACAATGAGCAGTTCTTC.

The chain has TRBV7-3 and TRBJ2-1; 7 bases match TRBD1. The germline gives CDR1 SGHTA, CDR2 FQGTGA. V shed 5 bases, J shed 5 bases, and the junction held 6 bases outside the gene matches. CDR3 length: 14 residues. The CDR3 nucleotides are TGTGCCAGCAGCCTAGGGGGCGGCAACAATGAGCAGTTCTTC. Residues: CASSLGGGNNEQFF.

CDR3 bases: TGTGCCAGCAGCTTCTGGCTTCCCACCCCCACTGGAAACACCATATATTTT. This translates into CASSFWLPTPTGNTIYF. This chain connects TRBV13 to TRBJ1-3; D is uncertain. Germline CDR1 PRHDT, CDR2 FYEKMQ (reference sequence). This CDR3 contains 17 residues. V was trimmed by 3 bases and J by 2 bases, leaving 17 bases between them. The full variable domain, completed using reference TRBV13 and TRBJ1-3, is AAGVIQSPRHLIKEKRETATLKCYPIPRHDTVYWYQQGPGQDPQFLISFYEKMQSDKGSIPDRFSAQQFSDYHSELNMSSLELGDSALYFCASSFWLPTPTGNTIYFGEGSWLTVV.

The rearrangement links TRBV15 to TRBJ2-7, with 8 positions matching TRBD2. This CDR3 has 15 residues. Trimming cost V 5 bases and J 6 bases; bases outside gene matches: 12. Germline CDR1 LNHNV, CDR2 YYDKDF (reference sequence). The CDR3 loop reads CATSVSWRGEGEQYF. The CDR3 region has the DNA TGTGCCACCAGCGTTTCTTGGCGGGGGGAGGGCGAGCAGTACTTC. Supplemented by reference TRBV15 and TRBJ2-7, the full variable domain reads DAMVIQNPRYQVTQFGKPVTLSCSQTLNHNVMYWYQQKSSQAPKLLFHYYDKDFNNEADTPDNFQSRRPNTSFCFLDIRSPGLGDTAMYLCATSVSWRGEGEQYFGPGTRLTVT.

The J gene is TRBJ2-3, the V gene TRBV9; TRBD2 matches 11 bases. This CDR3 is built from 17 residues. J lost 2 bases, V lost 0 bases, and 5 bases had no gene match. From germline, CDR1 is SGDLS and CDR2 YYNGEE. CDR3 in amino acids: CASSVGASGGYTDTQYF. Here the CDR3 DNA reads TGTGCCAGCAGCGTAGGAGCTAGCGGGGGGTACACAGATACGCAGTATTTT.

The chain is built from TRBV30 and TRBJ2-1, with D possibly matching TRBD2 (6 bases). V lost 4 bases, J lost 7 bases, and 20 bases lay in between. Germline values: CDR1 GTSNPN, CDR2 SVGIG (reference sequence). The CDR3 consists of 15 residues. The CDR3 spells CAWTSPGTAENEQFF. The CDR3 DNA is TGTGCCTGGACCTCGCCCGGGACTGCGGAAAATGAGCAGTTCTTC.

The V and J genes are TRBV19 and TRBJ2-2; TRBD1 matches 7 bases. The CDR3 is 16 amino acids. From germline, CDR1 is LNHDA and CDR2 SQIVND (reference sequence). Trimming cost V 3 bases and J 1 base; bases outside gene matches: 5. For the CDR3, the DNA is TGTGCCAGTAGTATTTACGGGACAGAGAACACCGGGGAGCTGTTTTTT. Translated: CASSIYGTENTGELFF.

CDR3 nucleotide sequence: TGTGCCAGCAGTGAAGGGACGGGAGAAACCTACGAGCAGTACTTC. Protein: CASSEGTGETYEQYF. The chain is built from TRBV25-1 and TRBJ2-7, with D perhaps matching TRBD2 (6 bases). With 2 bases removed from V and 2 bases from J, the gap between germline ends came to 13 bases. Germline CDR1 and CDR2: MGHDK and SYGVNS. The length of the CDR3 is 15 residues.

CDR3 in amino acids: CASRPTRGGGNYGYTF. CDR3 nucleotide sequence: TGTGCCAGCAGGCCAACCCGAGGGGGCGGTAACTATGGCTACACCTTC. J is TRBJ1-2 and V is TRBV6-6; TRBD1 agrees at 7 bases. CDR3 length equals 16 residues. Trimming at V came to 6 bases and at J to 1 base, leaving 11 bases not matched to a gene. Germline CDR1 MNHNY, CDR2 SVGAGI (reference sequence).

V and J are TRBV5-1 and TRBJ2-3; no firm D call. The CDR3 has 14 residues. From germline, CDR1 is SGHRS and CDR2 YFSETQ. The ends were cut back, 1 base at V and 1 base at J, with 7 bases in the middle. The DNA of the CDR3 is TGCGCCAGCAGCTTGAATCAGGGCACAGATACGCAGTATTTT. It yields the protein CASSLNQGTDTQYF.

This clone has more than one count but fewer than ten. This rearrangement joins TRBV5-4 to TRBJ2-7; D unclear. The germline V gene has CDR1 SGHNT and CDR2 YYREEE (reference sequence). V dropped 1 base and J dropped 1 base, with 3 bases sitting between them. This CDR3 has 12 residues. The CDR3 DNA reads TGTGCCAGCAGCTTGCCATCCTACGAGCAGTACTTC. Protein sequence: CASSLPSYEQYF.

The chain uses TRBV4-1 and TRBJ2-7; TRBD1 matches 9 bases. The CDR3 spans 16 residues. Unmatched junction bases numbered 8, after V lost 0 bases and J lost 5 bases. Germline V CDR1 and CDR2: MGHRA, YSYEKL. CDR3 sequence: CASSQDWGDRADEQYF. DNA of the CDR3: TGCGCCAGCAGCCAAGATTGGGGGGACAGGGCTGACGAGCAGTACTTC.